A selection of T cell receptor beta chains follows, all from one sample in a study of cytomegalovirus exposure and HLA in healthy donors. Sequencing used immunoSEQ multiplex PCR; TCRdb keeps in-frame clones, though not all of them. The table has fewer than 250,000 clones, approximately 86% seen once; the top ten hold 1.5% to 2%. Sequencing was carried out using PBMCs. Receptor source: a woman younger than 35 in good health and CMV-seronegative. CDR3s include the opening cysteine and the closing phenylalanine or tryptophan. A D gene is named only where the DNA matches it firmly. Size tells how often a clone was seen (once, few, many) or the class of an expanded clone, and some rows leave it out.

>TRBD2|TRBJ2-7|NA|TRBV10-3
CAISGTSGTYEQYF
TGTGCCATCAGTGGGACTAGCGGTACCTACGAGCAGTACTTC
>NA|TRBJ1-4|NA|TRBV11-2
CASKSGQPATNEKLFF
TGTGCCAGCAAGTCTGGACAGCCCGCAACTAATGAAAAACTGTTTTTT
>NA|TRBJ2-4|NA|TRBV5-5
CASGTGDKNIQYF
TGTGCCAGCGGGACGGGAGACAAAAACATTCAGTACTTC
>NA|TRBJ2-5|NA|TRBV21-1
CASSLGTSGGPASGETQYF
TGTGCCAGCAGCCTTGGGACTAGCGGGGGGCCGGCCAGTGGGGAGACCCAGTACTTC
>TRBD1|TRBJ1-2|NA|TRBV29-1
CSVEGGDRMRGYTF
TGCAGCGTTGAAGGCGGGGACAGGATGCGAGGCTACACCTTC
>NA|TRBJ1-2|NA|TRBV19
CATSLQGARYYGYTF
TGTGCCACCTCTCTTCAGGGCGCCAGGTACTATGGCTACACCTTC
>TRBD2|TRBJ2-1|NA|TRBV12-5
CASGPSLAGGRTDQQFF
TGTGCTAGTGGGCCCTCCCTAGCGGGAGGGCGCACAGATCAGCAGTTCTTC
>TRBD1|TRBJ2-7|NA|TRBV4-1
CASSHRPGQGSSYEQYF
TGCGCCAGCAGCCACCGTCCGGGACAGGGTTCCTCCTACGAGCAGTACTTC
>NA|TRBJ2-1|NA|TRBV30
CAWSPSDNEQFF
TGTGCCTGGAGTCCGTCGGACAATGAGCAGTTCTTC
>TRBD2|TRBJ2-1|NA|TRBV5-1
CASNQGTSGAKEQFF
TGCGCCAGCAACCAAGGGACTAGCGGCGCCAAGGAGCAGTTCTTC
>NA|TRBJ1-2|NA|TRBV7-8
CASSLEGANYGYTF
TGTGCCAGCAGCTTAGAAGGGGCTAACTATGGCTACACCTTC
>NA|TRBJ2-1|NA|TRBV27
CASSLGTSSYNEQFF
TGTGCCAGCAGTTTAGGCACCTCCTCCTACAATGAGCAGTTCTTC
>NA|TRBJ1-3|NA|TRBV30
CAWSELGGNTIYF
TGTGCCTGGAGTGAACTTGGGGGGAACACCATATATTTT
>NA|TRBJ1-5|NA|TRBV7-9
CASSPVGNSNQPQHF
TGTGCCAGCAGCCCGGTGGGCAATAGCAATCAGCCCCAGCATTTT
>TRBD1|TRBJ1-2|NA|TRBV10-3
CAITQDRGNYGYTF
TGTGCCATCACGCAGGACAGGGGTAACTATGGCTACACCTTC
>TRBD2|TRBJ2-1|NA|TRBV28
CASTRGGSRDEQFF
TGTGCCAGCACCCGGGGGGGCTCGAGGGATGAGCAGTTCTTC
>NA|TRBJ1-2|NA|TRBV19
CASGSADSYGYTF
TGTGCCAGTGGGTCGGCGGACTCCTATGGCTACACCTTC
>TRBD2|TRBJ2-1|NA|TRBV10-3
CAISPSPGLAGGPGSYNEQFF
TGTGCCATCAGTCCCAGTCCCGGACTAGCGGGGGGACCGGGCTCCTACAATGAGCAGTTCTTC
>TRBD2|TRBJ2-1|NA|TRBV14
CASSQDIPQLAGANNEQFF
TGTGCCAGCAGCCAAGATATCCCCCAGCTAGCGGGTGCAAACAATGAGCAGTTCTTC
>NA|TRBJ2-1|NA|TRBV20-1
CSAQSYNEQFF
TGCAGTGCCCAATCCTACAATGAGCAGTTCTTC
>TRBD1|TRBJ2-7|NA|TRBV4-1
CASSHQPGQLPRGPYEQYF
TGCGCCAGCAGCCACCAACCGGGACAGCTCCCAAGGGGTCCCTACGAGCAGTACTTC
>NA|TRBJ2-1|NA|TRBV19
CASSNGAARYNEQFF
TGTGCCAGTAGCAATGGGGCGGCACGCTACAATGAGCAGTTCTTC
>NA|TRBJ1-3|NA|TRBV10-3
CAISPGSARNTIYF
TGTGCCATCAGCCCCGGGTCGGCCAGAAACACCATATATTTT
>TRBD1|TRBJ1-5|NA|TRBV19
CASSTTGQGRSNQPQHF
TGTGCCAGTAGTACAACGGGACAGGGTCGGAGCAATCAGCCCCAGCATTTT
>NA|TRBJ1-5|NA|TRBV6-1
CASSSGQISNQPQHF
TGTGCCAGCAGTTCCGGACAGATTAGCAATCAGCCCCAGCATTTT
>TRBD2|TRBJ2-1|once|TRBV6-1
CASSPSGGAWDEQFF
TGTGCCAGCTCCCCTAGCGGGGGGGCCTGGGATGAGCAGTTCTTC
>TRBD2|TRBJ2-1|NA|TRBV9
CASSYTGTSGVGEQFF
TGTGCCAGCAGTTACACCGGGACTAGCGGGGTGGGTGAGCAGTTCTTC
>NA|TRBJ2-7|NA|TRBV5-1
CASSLGESSSYEQYF
TGCGCCAGCAGCTTGGGGGAGTCAAGCTCCTACGAGCAGTACTTC
>NA|TRBJ1-4|many|TRBV7-3
CASSFRSSELFF
TGTGCCAGCAGCTTTCGGAGTAGCGAACTGTTTTTT
>TRBD1|TRBJ1-4|NA|TRBV19
CASSIPIGQGNATNEKLFF
TGTGCCAGTAGTATACCAATCGGACAGGGAAATGCAACTAATGAAAAACTGTTTTTT
>NA|TRBJ1-2|NA|TRBV25-1
CASSERGSTYGYTF
TGTGCCAGCAGTGAACGAGGGAGTACATATGGCTACACCTTC
>NA|TRBJ2-1|NA|TRBV2
CACRGAPYNEQFF
TGTGCCTGCAGGGGGGCTCCCTACAATGAGCAGTTCTTC
>NA|TRBJ1-2|NA|TRBV6-5
CASSYSGRDHGYTF
TGTGCCAGCAGTTACTCGGGCAGGGATCATGGCTACACCTTC
>TRBD2|TRBJ2-3|NA|TRBV28
CASSSLGGTSGGPWRTSTDTQYF
TGTGCCAGCAGTTCCTTGGGGGGGACTAGCGGGGGGCCCTGGCGAACTAGCACAGATACGCAGTATTTT
>NA|TRBJ2-7|few|TRBV6-1
CASRLGAGGYEQYF
TGTGCCAGCCGGCTAGGTGCGGGCGGTTACGAGCAGTACTTC
>TRBD2|TRBJ2-7|NA|TRBV6-5
CASSVLAGVYEQYF
TGTGCCAGCAGTGTCCTAGCGGGAGTTTACGAGCAGTACTTC
>NA|TRBJ1-4|NA|TRBV28
CASRSLRQPNEKLFF
TGTGCCAGCAGAAGTTTGAGACAGCCTAATGAAAAACTGTTTTTT
>TRBD1|TRBJ1-3|few|TRBV19
CASSISGGAVGNTIYF
TGTGCCAGTAGTATTTCAGGGGGCGCAGTCGGAAACACCATATATTTT
>NA|TRBJ1-6|NA|TRBV30
CAWSDRSSYNSPLHF
TGTGCCTGGAGCGACAGGAGCTCCTATAATTCACCCCTCCACTTT
>NA|TRBJ1-4|NA|TRBV11-2
CASSKETTNEKLFF
TGTGCCAGCAGCAAGGAGACAACTAATGAAAAACTGTTTTTT
>NA|TRBJ2-5|NA|TRBV6-5
CASGGAAGAGETQYF
TGTGCCAGCGGGGGGGCCGCAGGGGCTGGAGAGACCCAGTACTTC
>NA|TRBJ1-2|once|TRBV5-6
CASSLGQDGYTF
TGTGCCAGCAGCTTGGGACAGGATGGCTACACCTTC
>NA|TRBJ1-4|NA|TRBV4-3
CASSQRVDEKLFF
TGCGCCAGCAGCCAGAGAGTTGATGAAAAACTGTTTTTT
>NA|TRBJ2-1|NA|TRBV21-1
CASSKGEGRLYNEQFF
TGTGCCAGCAGCAAGGGGGAGGGCAGGCTCTACAATGAGCAGTTCTTC
>NA|TRBJ1-1|few|TRBV7-9
CASSLGGQNTEAFF
TGTGCCAGCAGCTTAGGGGGGCAGAACACTGAAGCTTTCTTT
>TRBD2|TRBJ2-7|once|TRBV11-2
CASSLDLAGGIIAYEQYF
TGTGCCAGCAGCTTAGATCTAGCGGGAGGCATTATCGCCTACGAGCAGTACTTC
>NA|TRBJ1-5|NA|TRBV6-5
CASSWGTMGPQHF
TGTGCCAGCAGCTGGGGCACTATGGGGCCCCAGCATTTT
>TRBD1|TRBJ2-3|once|TRBV7-9
CASSPMTGVGTDTQYF
TGTGCCAGCAGCCCTATGACAGGGGTCGGCACAGATACGCAGTATTTT
>NA|TRBJ1-6|NA|TRBV9
CASSGANSPLHF
TGTGCCAGCAGCGGGGCGAATTCACCCCTCCACTTT
>TRBD1|TRBJ1-5|NA|TRBV6-6
CASSPGTGVGPQHF
TGTGCCAGCAGTCCCGGGACAGGGGTAGGACCCCAGCATTTT
>TRBD2|TRBJ2-1|NA|TRBV18
CASYPGLAGVNEQFF
TGTGCCAGCTACCCGGGACTAGCGGGAGTCAATGAGCAGTTCTTC
>TRBD1|TRBJ1-1|once|TRBV6-5
CASTGQGPAFF
TGTGCCAGCACCGGACAGGGTCCAGCTTTCTTT
>TRBD1|TRBJ2-7|NA|TRBV5-1
CASSTEGQGSSYEQYF
TGCGCCAGCAGCACGGAGGGACAGGGGAGCTCCTACGAGCAGTACTTC
>NA|TRBJ1-5|NA|TRBV10-2
CASKRTGNQPQHF
TGCGCCAGCAAACGGACAGGCAATCAGCCCCAGCATTTT
>TRBD2|TRBJ2-3|NA|TRBV4-3
CASSLVAGGGTDTQYF
TGCGCCAGCAGCCTCGTGGCGGGGGGGGGCACAGATACGCAGTATTTT
>NA|TRBJ2-3|NA|TRBV5-6
CASSSQSDTQYF
TGTGCCAGCAGCTCCCAATCAGATACGCAGTATTTT